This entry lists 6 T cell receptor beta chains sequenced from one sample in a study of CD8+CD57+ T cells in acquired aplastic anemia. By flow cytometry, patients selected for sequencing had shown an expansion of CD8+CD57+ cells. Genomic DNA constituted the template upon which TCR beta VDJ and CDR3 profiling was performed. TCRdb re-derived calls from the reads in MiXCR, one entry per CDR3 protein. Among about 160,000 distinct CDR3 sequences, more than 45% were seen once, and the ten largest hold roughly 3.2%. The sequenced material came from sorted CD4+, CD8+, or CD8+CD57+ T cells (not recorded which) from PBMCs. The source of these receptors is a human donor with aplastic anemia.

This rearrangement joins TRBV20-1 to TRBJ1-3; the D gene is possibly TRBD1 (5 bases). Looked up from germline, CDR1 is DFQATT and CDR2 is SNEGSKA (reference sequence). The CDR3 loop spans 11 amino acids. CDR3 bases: TGCAGCCTCCGGGGCGACAACACCATATATTTT. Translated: CSLRGDNTIYF.

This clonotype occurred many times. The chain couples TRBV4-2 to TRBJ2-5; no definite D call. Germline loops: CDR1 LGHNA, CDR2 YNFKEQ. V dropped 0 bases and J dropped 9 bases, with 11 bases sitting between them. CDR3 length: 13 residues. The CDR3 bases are TGTGCCAGCAGCCAAGATCCCAGTGGGGCCCAGTACTTC. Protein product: CASSQDPSGAQYF.

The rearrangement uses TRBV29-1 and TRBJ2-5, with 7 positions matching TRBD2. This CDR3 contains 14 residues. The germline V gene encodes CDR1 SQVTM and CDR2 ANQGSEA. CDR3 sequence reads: CGGFRSRRGETQYF. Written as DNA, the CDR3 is TGCGGCGGGTTCCGATCGAGGCGGGGGGAGACCCAGTACTTC. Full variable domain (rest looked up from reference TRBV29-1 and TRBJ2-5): SAVISQKPSRDICQRGTSLTIQCQVDSQVTMMFWYRQQPGQSLTLIATANQGSEATYESGFVIDKFPISRPNLTFSTLTVSNMSPEDSSIYLCGGFRSRRGETQYFGPGTRLLVL.

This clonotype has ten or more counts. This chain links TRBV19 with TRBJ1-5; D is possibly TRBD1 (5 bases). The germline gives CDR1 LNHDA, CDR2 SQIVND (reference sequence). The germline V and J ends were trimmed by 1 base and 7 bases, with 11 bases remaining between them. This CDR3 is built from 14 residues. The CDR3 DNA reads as TGTGCCAGTAGTATAGGTGCGGGGGGGCAGCCCCAGCATTTT. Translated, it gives CASSIGAGGQPQHF. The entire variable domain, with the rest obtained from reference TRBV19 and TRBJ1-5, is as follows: DGGITQSPKYLFRKEGQNVTLSCEQNLNHDAMYWYRQDPGQGLRLIYYSQIVNDFQKGDIAEGYSVSREKKESFPLTVTSAQKNPTAFYLCASSIGAGGQPQHFGDGTRLSIL.

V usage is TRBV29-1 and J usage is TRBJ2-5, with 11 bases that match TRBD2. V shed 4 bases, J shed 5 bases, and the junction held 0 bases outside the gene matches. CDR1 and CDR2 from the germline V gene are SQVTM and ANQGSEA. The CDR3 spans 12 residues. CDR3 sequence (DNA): TGCAGCGTTGGACTAGCGGGGGAGACCCAGTACTTC. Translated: CSVGLAGETQYF.

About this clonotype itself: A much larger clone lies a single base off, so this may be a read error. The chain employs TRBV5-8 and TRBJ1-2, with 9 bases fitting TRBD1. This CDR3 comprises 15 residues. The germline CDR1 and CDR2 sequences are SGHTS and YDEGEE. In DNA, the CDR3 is TGTGCCAGCAGCTTGGACGGGACAGGGTATCGGGGCTACGCCTTC. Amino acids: CASSLDGTGYRGYAF.